These 29 T cell receptor beta chains were all obtained from the same sample, sequenced in a study of cytomegalovirus exposure and HLA in healthy donors. 60 Vbeta and 13 Jbeta primers were used in PCR. The method was immunoSEQ multiplex PCR; TCRdb's version includes in-frame clones alone and lacks a portion of them. There are some 130,000 clones in the sample; roughly 9.6% occur only once, and roughly 7% lies in the top ten. The sample comprised PBMCs. All receptors come from a woman aged 35 to 49 in good health and CMV-seropositive.

The rearrangement links TRBV11-1 to TRBJ2-6; 7 bases align to TRBD1. V shed 5 bases, J shed 0 bases, and the junction held 10 bases outside the gene matches. Germline values: CDR1 SGHAT, CDR2 FQDESV (reference sequence). CDR3 size: 18 residues. The CDR3 DNA is TGTGCCAGCAGCAGAGTGGACAGGCCTGGCTCTGGGGCCAACGTCCTGACTTTC. Translation: CASSRVDRPGSGANVLTF.

V is TRBV6-5 and J is TRBJ1-6; 10 bases are shared with TRBD1. Germline lookup yields CDR1 MNHEY and CDR2 SVGAGI. Trimming cost V 7 bases and J 10 bases; bases outside gene matches: 7. The CDR3 covers 14 residues. CDR3 region: CASTRDRGLSPLHF. For the CDR3, the DNA is TGTGCCAGCACACGGGACAGGGGCTTGTCACCCCTCCACTTT.

This clone was recorded a few times. CDR3 amino acids: CASSQVGGGTFRTGKTGELFF. CDR3 bases: TGCGCCAGCAGCCAAGTAGGGGGTGGTACCTTTCGGACAGGGAAGACCGGGGAGCTGTTTTTT. This rearrangement joins TRBV4-3 to TRBJ2-2; 8 nucleotides line up with TRBD1. V shed 1 base, J shed 5 bases, and the junction held 21 bases outside the gene matches. Per germline, CDR1 LGHNA and CDR2 YSLEER. This CDR3 is 21 amino acids long.

The chain carries TRBV18 and TRBJ2-3, with TRBD2 matching 13 bases. The CDR3 runs to 16 residues. Losses at the gene ends were 3 bases for V and 2 bases for J; bases not matched to a gene: 2. The germline V gene has CDR1 KGHSH and CDR2 LQKENI. The CDR3 sequence is CASSPTSGGVTDTQYF. The CDR3 bases are TGTGCCAGCTCACCCACTAGCGGGGGGGTCACAGATACGCAGTATTTT.

To note about this clone: The CDR3 does not end in the conserved phenylalanine or tryptophan, so this is likely a read error. The chain links TRBV6-5 to TRBJ1-1; D uncertain. CDR1 MNHEY and CDR2 SVGAGI come from the germline V gene. V lost 10 bases to trimming and J lost 5 bases, with 11 bases between them. The CDR3 has 11 residues. The CDR3 coding sequence is TGTGCCACGAAAAGAAAAACTGAAGCTTTCTTG. It encodes CATKRKTEAFL.

The V call is TRBV5-5, the J call TRBJ2-5; 11 positions agree with TRBD2. The CDR3 spans 16 residues. Germline V gene lookup returns CDR1 SGHKS and CDR2 YYEKEE (reference sequence). The trim removed 3 bases at V and 1 base at J, leaving 5 bases unmatched. The CDR3 nucleotides are TGTGCCAGCAGCTCGTTAGCGGGGGGGATCCAAGAGACCCAGTACTTC. Protein sequence: CASSSLAGGIQETQYF. Full variable domain (rest looked up from reference TRBV5-5 and TRBJ2-5): DAGVTQSPTHLIKTRGQQVTLRCSPISGHKSVSWYQQVLGQGPQFIFQYYEKEERGRGNFPDRFSARQFPNYSSELNVNALLLGDSALYLCASSSLAGGIQETQYFGPGTRLLVL.

This clone turned up a few times. The CDR3 nucleotides read TGTGCCAGCAGCTTGGACAGGAACACTGAAGCTTTCTTT. This sequence encodes CASSLDRNTEAFF. The chain employs TRBV7-2 and TRBJ1-1; D perhaps matches TRBD1 (6 bases). From germline, CDR1 is SGHTA and CDR2 FQGNSA. V lost 3 bases to trimming and J lost 1 base, with 6 bases between them. The length of the CDR3 is 13 residues.

The chain couples TRBV6-1 to TRBJ1-4; D is possibly TRBD1 (5 bases). The CDR3 totals 13 residues. V shed 1 base and J shed 13 bases, with 13 bases lying between them. Per germline, CDR1 MNHNS and CDR2 SASEGT. CDR3 nucleotide sequence: TGTGCCAGCAGTGAAGAAAGGCAGGGAACACTGTTTTTT. This gives the protein CASSEERQGTLFF.

The rearrangement joins TRBV5-1 to TRBJ1-1, with a tentative D call TRBD1 (5 bases). There are 13 residues in the CDR3. Germline V lookup: CDR1 SGHRS, CDR2 YFSETQ. Trimming took off 4 bases at V and 3 bases at J, with 10 bases between the two ends. CDR3 DNA: TGCGCCAGCAGCCGGACATTGGACACTGAAGCTTTCTTT. Translating gives CASSRTLDTEAFF.

This clone turned up a few times. The genes are TRBV5-1 and TRBJ2-1, with 8 bases fitting TRBD2. CDR3 length equals 16 residues. After removal of 4 bases from V and 7 bases from J, the junction contained 13 bases not matched to a gene. The germline CDR1 and CDR2 sequences are SGHRS and YFSETQ. The CDR3 spells CASSPGGIAGQNEQFF. CDR3 nucleotides: TGCGCCAGCAGCCCTGGAGGGATAGCGGGGCAAAATGAGCAGTTCTTC.

This clone is labeled medium-sized. The V and J genes are TRBV4-3 and TRBJ1-6; the D is unclear. The CDR3 loop spans 16 amino acids. Trimming took 0 bases from V and 7 from J, leaving 13 bases between them. CDR1 LGHNA and CDR2 YSLEER come from the germline V gene. CDR3: CASSQDFTTTNSPLHF. The CDR3 DNA reads as TGCGCCAGCAGCCAAGATTTTACCACCACAAATTCACCCCTCCACTTT.

The gene calls are TRBV12-5 and TRBJ2-3; TRBD2 matches 7 bases. Per germline, CDR1 LGHNT and CDR2 FRNRAP. This CDR3 comprises 14 residues. V was pared by 5 bases and J by 6 bases, with 8 bases of the junction left unmatched. This CDR3 reads CASGQGRDADTQYF. The CDR3 nucleotides are TGTGCTAGTGGTCAAGGGAGGGATGCGGATACGCAGTATTTT. Full variable domain (missing parts from reference TRBV12-5 and TRBJ2-3): DARVTQTPRHKVTEMGQEVTMRCQPILGHNTVFWYRQTMMQGLELLAYFRNRAPLDDSGMPKDRFSAEMPDATLATLKIQPSEPRDSAVYFCASGQGRDADTQYFGPGTRLTVL.

In this sample, this clone turned up a few times. The V gene is TRBV27, the J gene TRBJ2-3; 10 nucleotides align to TRBD2. In germline, CDR1 is MNHEY, CDR2 SMNVEV (reference sequence). This CDR3 contains 17 residues. V lost 2 bases, J lost 2 bases, and 7 bases stayed unmatched. CDR3 amino acids: CASSLGLAGVSTDTQYF. The CDR3 bases are TGTGCCAGCAGTTTAGGCCTAGCGGGGGTATCCACAGATACGCAGTATTTT.

The chain links TRBV5-6 to TRBJ1-1, with D uncertain. The germline CDR1 and CDR2 sequences are SGHDT and YYEEEE. This CDR3 comprises 15 residues. Trimming removed 0 bases at V and 4 bases at J, with 13 bases between. The CDR3 sequence is CASSLVAAGSTEAFF. In DNA, the CDR3 is TGTGCCAGCAGCTTGGTGGCGGCGGGGAGCACTGAAGCTTTCTTT.

The chain combines TRBV6-5 with TRBJ2-5; 9 bases align to TRBD2. CDR1 and CDR2 (germline): MNHEY, SVGAGI. This CDR3 spans 14 amino acids. With V trimmed by 4 bases and J by 7 bases, 7 bases remained unmatched. The CDR3 reads CASSWTSELGTQYF. CDR3 nucleotides: TGTGCCAGCAGTTGGACTAGCGAGCTAGGGACCCAGTACTTC.

V gene TRBV5-1 combines with J gene TRBJ1-1; 7 positions match TRBD1. Per germline, CDR1 SGHRS and CDR2 YFSETQ. This CDR3 spans 15 amino acids. Trimming took 0 bases from V and 5 from J; bases not matched to a gene: 7. CDR3 region: CASSLAETGWTEAFF. The CDR3 nucleotides read TGCGCCAGCAGCTTGGCCGAGACAGGGTGGACTGAAGCTTTCTTT.

This clone was observed a handful of times. V gene TRBV7-3 combines with J gene TRBJ2-2; D is undetermined. CDR3 size: 12 residues. Looked up from germline, CDR1 is SGHTA and CDR2 is FQGTGA. The germline V and J ends were trimmed by 5 bases and 1 base, with 2 bases remaining between them. CDR3: CASSRNTGELFF. The CDR3 coding sequence is TGTGCCAGCAGCCGGAACACCGGGGAGCTGTTTTTT.

The chain's CDR3 is CASSLSPIVNTEAFF. For the CDR3, the DNA is TGTGCCAGCAGCTTGAGCCCTATCGTAAACACTGAAGCTTTCTTT. The gene calls are TRBV5-6 and TRBJ1-1, with D hard to call. CDR3 size: 15 residues. V was cut by 1 base and J by 2 bases, with 12 bases left in between. CDR1 SGHDT and CDR2 YYEEEE come from the germline V gene.

CDR3 residues: CASSRLGGASHEQFF. In DNA form, the CDR3 reads TGTGCCAGTAGTAGACTAGGGGGGGCCTCCCATGAGCAGTTCTTC. The gene calls are TRBV19 and TRBJ2-1, with D perhaps TRBD2 (7 bases). V dropped 4 bases and J dropped 8 bases, with 18 bases sitting between them. The germline CDR1 and CDR2 sequences are LNHDA and SQIVND (reference sequence). The CDR3 has 15 amino acids.

The chain employs TRBV7-2 and TRBJ2-3, with 15 bases that match TRBD2. CDR1 and CDR2 (germline): SGHTA, FQGNSA. Unmatched junction bases numbered 5, after V lost 4 bases and J lost 3 bases. This CDR3 contains 17 residues. The CDR3 DNA follows: TGTGCCAGCAGCTCGGGACTAGCGGGGGGTAGTACAGATACGCAGTATTTT. Amino acid sequence: CASSSGLAGGSTDTQYF.

This clone occurred a few times. This sequence joins TRBV5-1 and TRBJ1-1; the D is unclear. V lost 4 bases and J 0 bases, leaving 7 bases between the germline ends. The CDR3 consists of 13 residues. In germline, CDR1 is SGHRS, CDR2 YFSETQ. The CDR3 nucleotides read TGCGCCAGCAGCGGAGTAGTGAACACTGAAGCTTTCTTT. Translated: CASSGVVNTEAFF.

The chain couples TRBV2 to TRBJ2-7; D is ambiguous. Trimming removed 3 bases at V and 5 bases at J, with 5 bases between. CDR1 is SNHLY, CDR2 FYNNEI, per germline. The CDR3 is 11 residues long. CDR3 sequence (DNA): TGTGCCAGCAGTGAGTATAACGAGCAGTACTTC. Residues: CASSEYNEQYF.

This clone has only a few counts. The chain uses TRBV10-3 and TRBJ1-4; weak D call: TRBD1 (6 bases). The V gene's germline CDR1 is ENHRY and CDR2 SYGVKD. This CDR3 is built from 12 residues. V lost 4 bases and J lost 8, with 8 bases in between. Here the CDR3 reads CAISADREKLFF. The CDR3 DNA reads TGTGCCATCAGTGCGGACAGAGAAAAACTGTTTTTT.

This clone was observed a handful of times. The rearrangement uses TRBV9 and TRBJ1-1; 8 bases are shared with TRBD1. CDR1 and CDR2 (germline): SGDLS, YYNGEE. The CDR3 is 13 residues long. V was pared by 6 bases and J by 3 bases, with 4 bases of the junction left unmatched. CDR3 protein: CASTGQGDTEAFF. CDR3 bases: TGTGCCAGCACCGGACAGGGCGACACTGAAGCTTTCTTT.

The CDR3 sequence is CASSQDGAASEQYF. The CDR3 DNA sequence: TGTGCCAGCAGCCAAGATGGAGCCGCTAGTGAGCAGTACTTC. The V gene is TRBV4-2, the J gene TRBJ2-7, with D unclear. This CDR3 has 14 amino acids. From germline, CDR1 is LGHNA and CDR2 YNFKEQ. V gave up 0 bases and J gave up 7 bases, with 13 bases separating them.

The rearrangement links TRBV18 to TRBJ1-2; possibly TRBD1 for D (6 bases). Germline loops: CDR1 KGHSH, CDR2 LQKENI. V dropped 3 bases and J dropped 2 bases, with 13 bases sitting between them. There are 15 residues in the CDR3. The chain's CDR3 is CASSPPSDSNYGYTF. CDR3 nucleotides: TGTGCCAGCTCACCTCCCTCGGACAGCAACTATGGCTACACCTTC.

This chain links TRBV6-1 with TRBJ2-7, with TRBD2 matching over 7 bases. This CDR3 is 14 amino acids long. Germline V gives CDR1 MNHNS, CDR2 SASEGT. Germline trimming cut 11 bases from V and 4 bases from J; bases unmatched to any gene: 14. CDR3 sequence (DNA): TGTGCCTCGGAAAGGGCGGGGGTGGGATACGAGCAGTACTTC. Translating gives CASERAGVGYEQYF.

The CDR3 protein is CASSSPRNTQYF. For the CDR3, the DNA is TGTGCCAGCAGCTCCCCTAGGAATACGCAGTATTTT. The chain recombines TRBV7-2 with TRBJ2-3; the D is unclear. From germline, CDR1 is SGHTA and CDR2 FQGNSA. V gave up 4 bases and J gave up 7 bases, with 9 bases separating them. CDR3 length: 12 residues.

This chain joins TRBV9 and TRBJ1-1, with unresolved D. The CDR3 is made up of 14 amino acids. V was cut by 0 bases and J by 3 bases, with 9 bases left in between. The germline gives CDR1 SGDLS, CDR2 YYNGEE. The CDR3 here is CASSVDATHTEAFF. In DNA form, the CDR3 reads TGTGCCAGCAGCGTAGACGCGACTCACACTGAAGCTTTCTTT. Full variable domain (missing parts from reference TRBV9 and TRBJ1-1): DSGVTQTPKHLITATGQRVTLRCSPRSGDLSVYWYQQSLDQGLQFLIQYYNGEERAKGNILERFSAQQFPDLHSELNLSSLELGDSALYFCASSVDATHTEAFFGQGTRLTVV.